One T cell receptor (beta chain) is described in this entry. Its specificity is not known. The CDR3 loop spans 14 amino acids. J was trimmed by 9 bases and V by 3 bases; bases with no gene match: 3. The germline gives CDR1 SGDLS, CDR2 YYNGEE. The source of the sample is a study of T cells in Graves' hyperthyroidism and ophthalmopathy. Study-level background: Peripheral blood was collected at initial diagnosis, before any treatment.

Overall study results and limits: Among thyroid clonotypes expanded above 0.001, most also appeared in blood.

Uncontrolled infection, other autoimmune disease, pregnancy or lactation barred patients from enrollment. From approximately 9.3 ml of fresh peripheral blood, PBMCs were isolated. Using RNA transcripts as the source, TCR beta CDR3 regions were amplified. RT-PCR in the first round (using the HTBI primer set) targeted the TCR CDR3. TCRdb recomputed calls from the multiplex PCR reads with MiXCR, one row per CDR3 protein. This sample has about 270,000 distinct CDR3 sequences, with 22% found just once. The genes are TRBV9 and TRBJ1-6; the match to TRBD1 covers 10 bases. Input material: blood. The source is a man aged 30 to 39 with Graves' ophthalmopathy. The CDR3 here is CASSADRGRSPLHF. DNA for the CDR3: TGTGCCAGCAGCGCCGACAGGGGGCGTTCACCCCTCCACTTT.